Listed below are T cell receptor beta chains from one sample, sequenced in a study of T cell responses to AZD1222 COVID-19 vaccine. TCRdb's table, derived via immunoSEQ multiplex PCR, lists solely in-frame clones and lacks some. The data hold under 200,000 clones, with roughly nine tenths observed a single time. The sample consisted of peripheral blood, taken 28 days after the second AZD1222 dose. The receptors were gathered from an adult who received the AZD1222 COVID-19 vaccine. CDR3s include the opening cysteine and the closing phenylalanine or tryptophan. D genes are given only for firm matches. Rows give clone size only sometimes, using once, few, many, or a class for an expanded clone.

D: TRBD2; V: TRBV7-2; length: 15; J: TRBJ2-2; size: -; DNA: TGTGCCAGCAGCTCCGGACTAGCGGCCCCCGGGGAGCTGTTTTTT; CDR3: CASSSGLAAPGELFF
D: -; V: TRBV13; length: 13; J: TRBJ2-1; size: once; DNA: TGTGCCAGCAGCTTATATCAGCTGAATGAGCAGTTCTTC; CDR3: CASSLYQLNEQFF
D: -; V: TRBV28; length: 14; J: TRBJ1-1; size: once; DNA: TGTGCCAGCAGTCCTTGGGGTTCGAACACTGAAGCTTTCTTT; CDR3: CASSPWGSNTEAFF
D: -; V: TRBV2; length: 16; J: TRBJ1-2; size: -; DNA: TGTGCCAGCATTAGGGACCTCAGTAGGGGAAACTATGGCTACACCTTC; CDR3: CASIRDLSRGNYGYTF
D: -; V: TRBV28; length: 11; J: TRBJ1-5; size: -; DNA: TGTGCCAGCAGGGGAAATCAGCCCCAGCATTTT; CDR3: CASRGNQPQHF
D: -; V: TRBV11-2; length: 15; J: TRBJ2-7; size: -; DNA: TGTGCCAGCAGCTCCAGGGTCGGATCGGATTACGAGCAGTACTTC; CDR3: CASSSRVGSDYEQYF
D: -; V: TRBV7-2; length: 11; J: TRBJ2-7; size: few; DNA: TGTGCCAGCAGCTTGAATCACGAGCAGTACTTC; CDR3: CASSLNHEQYF
D: -; V: TRBV18; length: 13; J: TRBJ1-1; size: -; DNA: TGTGCCAGCTCTCCCACCGGACAAACTGAAGCTTTCTTT; CDR3: CASSPTGQTEAFF
D: -; V: TRBV7-2; length: 16; J: TRBJ2-7; size: -; DNA: TGTGCCAGCAGCTTATCGGTCGGGGCCCAATCCTACGAGCAGTACTTC; CDR3: CASSLSVGAQSYEQYF
D: -; V: TRBV14; length: 14; J: TRBJ1-1; size: -; DNA: TGTGCCAGCAGCCAAGATAACCAGGCATTTGAAGCTTTCTTT; CDR3: CASSQDNQAFEAFF
D: -; V: TRBV20-1; length: 16; J: TRBJ2-5; size: -; DNA: TGCAGTGCTAGTCCCACTCGGGCCCGCTACCAAGAGACCCAGTACTTC; CDR3: CSASPTRARYQETQYF
D: -; V: TRBV5-4; length: 17; J: TRBJ2-4; size: -; DNA: TGTGCCAGCAGCTTGGAACCAGGGGGGAGAGCCAAAAACATTCAGTACTTC; CDR3: CASSLEPGGRAKNIQYF
D: -; V: TRBV12-3/TRBV12-4; length: 13; J: TRBJ1-3; size: -; DNA: TGTGCCAGCAGTCTCTCGGTTGGAAACACCATATATTTT; CDR3: CASSLSVGNTIYF
D: TRBD1; V: TRBV4-1; length: 16; J: TRBJ2-7; size: -; DNA: TGCGCCAGCAGCCTTAATCCCGGGACAGGGGCCTACGAGCAGTACTTC; CDR3: CASSLNPGTGAYEQYF
D: -; V: TRBV12-3/TRBV12-4; length: 13; J: TRBJ1-2; size: -; DNA: TGTGCCAGCCGGTTAGGGACGGTCTATGGCTACACCTTC; CDR3: CASRLGTVYGYTF
D: -; V: TRBV6-2/TRBV6-3; length: 14; J: TRBJ2-7; size: -; DNA: TGTGCCAGCAGTTACCGCCGGGGGCCCTACGAGCAGTACTTC; CDR3: CASSYRRGPYEQYF
D: TRBD1; V: TRBV7-9; length: 15; J: TRBJ1-2; size: -; DNA: TGTGCCAGCAGCTTGGGGGACAGCCCTAACTATGGCTACACCTTC; CDR3: CASSLGDSPNYGYTF
D: -; V: TRBV19; length: 15; J: TRBJ1-4; size: -; DNA: TGTGCCAGTAGTATATCGGACGCAACTAATGAAAAACTGTTTTTT; CDR3: CASSISDATNEKLFF
D: TRBD1; V: TRBV16; length: 15; J: TRBJ1-6; size: -; DNA: TGTGCCAGCAGCCAACGGTTTACAGGGGGTTCACCCCTCCACTTT; CDR3: CASSQRFTGGSPLHF
D: TRBD2; V: TRBV19; length: 15; J: TRBJ2-1; size: -; DNA: TGTGCCAGTACCAAAGGGGTTCTAGCGGGGCCGGCGCAGTTCTTC; CDR3: CASTKGVLAGPAQFF
D: TRBD1; V: TRBV5-6; length: 17; J: TRBJ1-4; size: once; DNA: TGTGCCAGCAGCCGATACGCAGGGGGCGCGACTAATGAAAAACTGTTTTTT; CDR3: CASSRYAGGATNEKLFF
D: -; V: TRBV28; length: 17; J: TRBJ2-1; size: -; DNA: TGTGCCAGCAGTCCCTACCTAGGAGAAACGATTTACAATGAGCAGTTCTTC; CDR3: CASSPYLGETIYNEQFF
D: -; V: TRBV6-4; length: 13; J: TRBJ2-7; size: -; DNA: TGTGCCAGCAGTGACGAAGGGGCCCGGGGGCAGTACTTC; CDR3: CASSDEGARGQYF
D: -; V: TRBV2; length: 14; J: TRBJ1-2; size: -; DNA: TGTGCCAGCAGCGGGACGGATTTCAACTATGGCTACACCTTC; CDR3: CASSGTDFNYGYTF
D: -; V: TRBV29-1; length: 13; J: TRBJ2-2; size: -; DNA: TGCAGCGTCGGGGCAGGGGAGATCGGGGAGCTGTTTTTT; CDR3: CSVGAGEIGELFF
D: -; V: TRBV5-1; length: 12; J: TRBJ1-2; size: -; DNA: TGCGCCAGCAGCTTGGCCGGAGAGGGCTACACCTTC; CDR3: CASSLAGEGYTF
D: -; V: TRBV27; length: 13; J: TRBJ1-2; size: -; DNA: TGTGCCAGCAGTTACGGCAGGGCTCATGGCTACACCTTC; CDR3: CASSYGRAHGYTF